The sequence of this T cell receptor (beta chain) was determined in a study of T cells in Graves' hyperthyroidism and ophthalmopathy. In germline, CDR1 is MGHRA, CDR2 YSYEKL. The CDR3 totals 16 residues. V dropped 0 bases and J dropped 5 bases, with 16 bases sitting between them. Regions amplified from RNA transcripts were the TCR beta CDR3 regions. The primer set for the first-round RT-PCR of the TCR CDR3 was HTBI. TCRdb passed the multiplex PCR reads through MiXCR, listing each CDR3 protein once. The top ten hold 15% to 20% of the sample, which has around 520,000 distinct CDR3 sequences, 13% to 15% seen once. This clonotype was found a few times.

This sequence joins TRBV4-1 and TRBJ1-1; weak D call: TRBD1 (6 bases). Sequencing used blood. The clonotype comes from a woman aged 18-35 years with Graves' hyperthyroidism. The CDR3 DNA reads as TGCGCCAGCAGCCAAGATCTTCAGGGGAGTGGGACTGAAGCTTTCTTT. The encoded protein is CASSQDLQGSGTEAFF.